Presented here are 10 T cell receptor beta chains from one specimen sequenced in a study of blood T cell repertoires in COVID-19. Profiling relied on immunoSEQ multiplex PCR, and the TCRdb table lists in-frame clones only, not all of them. The sample has under 100,000 clones, 80% to 90% seen once. The sequenced sample was peripheral blood. The receptors were gathered from a human donor in a cohort sampled during active COVID-19.

This clone was observed a single time. V is TRBV20-1 and J is TRBJ1-1; 7 bases fit TRBD1. CDR3 length: 12 residues. J gave up 6 bases and V 3 bases, and 4 bases lay outside the gene matches. Looked up from germline, CDR1 is DFQATT and CDR2 is SNEGSKA (reference sequence). The CDR3 is CSASYRGSEAFF. In DNA, the CDR3 is TGCAGTGCTAGTTACAGGGGCTCTGAAGCTTTCTTT.

The V and J genes are TRBV7-9 and TRBJ1-5; D perhaps matches TRBD1 (6 bases). The CDR3 covers 16 residues. V lost 1 base and J 1 base, leaving 11 bases between the germline ends. CDR1 and CDR2 from the germline V gene are SEHNR and FQNEAQ (reference sequence). CDR3 in amino acids: CASSLVQGRSNQPQHF. The DNA of the CDR3 is TGTGCCAGCAGCTTAGTACAGGGAAGAAGCAATCAGCCCCAGCATTTT.

The V gene is TRBV7-9, the J gene TRBJ2-5, with 7 bases lining up with TRBD2. Trimming at V came to 5 bases and at J to 2 bases, leaving 14 bases not matched to a gene. CDR1 is SEHNR, CDR2 FQNEAQ, per germline (reference sequence). The CDR3 loop spans 17 amino acids. The CDR3 DNA follows: TGTGCCAGCAGCCCCCCCTGGCGGGAGCAAGGACAAGAGACCCAGTACTTC. This translates into CASSPPWREQGQETQYF.

V and J are TRBV3-1 (or the pseudogene TRBV3-2) and TRBJ2-7; D ambiguous. This CDR3 spans 14 amino acids. Germline CDR1 reads LGHDT; CDR2 reads YNNKEL (reference sequence). Trimming took off 2 bases at V and 6 bases at J, with 14 bases between the two ends. The chain's CDR3 is CASSQRVATSEQYF. CDR3 sequence (DNA): TGTGCCAGCAGCCAACGGGTAGCCACGAGCGAGCAGTACTTC.

The chain joins TRBV4-2 to TRBJ2-3, with D possibly TRBD1 on 6 matching bases. The CDR3 has 17 residues. The V end was cut by 0 bases, the J end by 6 bases, with 19 bases between. Germline CDR1 is LGHNA and CDR2 is YNFKEQ. The CDR3 protein is CASSQDHRGGWLDTQYF. CDR3 DNA: TGTGCCAGCAGCCAAGATCACCGTGGGGGCTGGCTCGATACGCAGTATTTT.

This clone appeared a single time. V usage is TRBV7-2 and J usage is TRBJ2-7; the match to TRBD2 covers 9 bases. After removal of 5 bases from V and 1 base from J, the junction contained 15 bases not matched to a gene. Germline V gene sequence: CDR1 SGHTA, CDR2 FQGNSA. The CDR3 runs 18 residues. The CDR3 reads CASSAMGGGAATSYEQYF. The CDR3 region has the DNA TGTGCCAGCAGCGCGATGGGCGGGGGGGCCGCTACATCCTACGAGCAGTACTTC.

This chain connects TRBV19 to TRBJ2-1; 7 bases fit TRBD2. The CDR3 has 15 amino acids. Germline trimming cut 3 bases from V and 0 bases from J; bases unmatched to any gene: 2. The germline CDR1 and CDR2 sequences are LNHDA and SQIVND (reference sequence). CDR3 in amino acids: CASSIRGDSYNEQFF. The CDR3 DNA is TGTGCCAGTAGTATCCGGGGGGACTCCTACAATGAGCAGTTCTTC.

The rearrangement uses TRBV19 and TRBJ1-5, with D possibly being TRBD1 (6 bases). V was pared by 1 base and J by 6 bases, with 13 bases between. In germline, CDR1 is LNHDA, CDR2 SQIVND (reference sequence). The CDR3 has 15 residues. Here the CDR3 reads CASSIGGRGLQPQHF. DNA of the CDR3: TGTGCCAGTAGTATAGGAGGCAGGGGCCTTCAGCCCCAGCATTTT.

The chain employs TRBV5-1 and TRBJ2-5, with 11 bases that match TRBD2. The CDR3 runs to 18 residues. The V gene's germline CDR1 is SGHRS and CDR2 YFSETQ. Trimming cost V 2 bases and J 5 bases; bases outside gene matches: 14. CDR3 sequence: CASSFGRSSGGARETQYF. CDR3 DNA sequence: TGCGCCAGCAGCTTTGGAAGGAGTAGCGGGGGGGCCCGGGAGACCCAGTACTTC.

This chain joins TRBV18 and TRBJ1-1, with D possibly being TRBD1 (6 bases). V was trimmed by 3 bases and J by 3 bases, leaving 14 bases between them. CDR3 length: 15 residues. Germline V gene lookup returns CDR1 KGHSH and CDR2 LQKENI. CDR3 in DNA: TGTGCCAGCTCACCGGGGGCAGACTTGGACACTGAAGCTTTCTTT. Protein: CASSPGADLDTEAFF.